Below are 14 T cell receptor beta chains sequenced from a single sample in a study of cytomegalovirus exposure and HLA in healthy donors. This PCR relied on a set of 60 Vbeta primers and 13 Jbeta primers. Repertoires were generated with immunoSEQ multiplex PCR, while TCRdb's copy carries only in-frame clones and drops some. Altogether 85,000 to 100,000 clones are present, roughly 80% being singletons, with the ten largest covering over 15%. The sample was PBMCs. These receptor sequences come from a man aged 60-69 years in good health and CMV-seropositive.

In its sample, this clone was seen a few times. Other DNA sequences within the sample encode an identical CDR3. CDR3 sequence (DNA): TGTGCCAGCAGCTTAGCAGGGGGCACAGATACGCAGTATTTT. This codes for CASSLAGGTDTQYF. The chain recombines TRBV7-9 with TRBJ2-3, with a tentative D call TRBD1 (5 bases). Germline V lookup: CDR1 SEHNR, CDR2 FQNEAQ (reference sequence). CDR3 length: 14 residues. V lost 0 bases and J 1 base, leaving 5 bases between the germline ends.

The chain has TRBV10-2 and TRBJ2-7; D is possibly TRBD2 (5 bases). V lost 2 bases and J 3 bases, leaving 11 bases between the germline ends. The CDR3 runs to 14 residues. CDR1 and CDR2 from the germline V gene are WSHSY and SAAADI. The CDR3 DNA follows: TGCGCCAGCAGTGAGGGGAGTAGCGTCTACGAGCAGTACTTC. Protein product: CASSEGSSVYEQYF.

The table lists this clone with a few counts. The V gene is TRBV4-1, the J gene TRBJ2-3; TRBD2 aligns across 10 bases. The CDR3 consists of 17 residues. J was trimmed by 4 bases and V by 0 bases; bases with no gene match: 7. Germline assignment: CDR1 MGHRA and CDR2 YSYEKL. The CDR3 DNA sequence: TGCGCCAGCAGCCAAGAAGCTAGCGGGGGCCGCGCAGATACGCAGTATTTT. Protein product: CASSQEASGGRADTQYF.

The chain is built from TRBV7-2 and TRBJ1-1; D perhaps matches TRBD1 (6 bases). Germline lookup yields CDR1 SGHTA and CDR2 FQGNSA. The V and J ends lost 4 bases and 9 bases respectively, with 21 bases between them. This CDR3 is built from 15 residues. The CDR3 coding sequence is TGTGCCAGCAGCTCGTTACAGGGAGTGTTCCGGAAAGCTTTCTTT. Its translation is CASSSLQGVFRKAFF.

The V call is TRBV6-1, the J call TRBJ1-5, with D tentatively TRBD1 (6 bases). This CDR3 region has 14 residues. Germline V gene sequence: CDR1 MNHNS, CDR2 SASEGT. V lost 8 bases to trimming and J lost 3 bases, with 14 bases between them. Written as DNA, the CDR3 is TGTGCCAGCGGATTCACAGGGCACAATCAGCCCCAGCATTTT. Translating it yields CASGFTGHNQPQHF.

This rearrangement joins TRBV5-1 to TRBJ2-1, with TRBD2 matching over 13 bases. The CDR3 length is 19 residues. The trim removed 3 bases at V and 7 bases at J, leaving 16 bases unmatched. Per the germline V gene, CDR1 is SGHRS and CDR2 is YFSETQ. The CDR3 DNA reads TGCGCCAGCAGCTCCACCCTACTACGGACTAGCGGGGGTTGGAATGAGCAGTTCTTC. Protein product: CASSSTLLRTSGGWNEQFF.

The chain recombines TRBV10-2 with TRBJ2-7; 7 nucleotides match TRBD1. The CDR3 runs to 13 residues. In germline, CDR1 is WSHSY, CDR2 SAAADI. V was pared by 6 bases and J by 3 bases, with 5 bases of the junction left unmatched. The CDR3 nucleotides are TGCGCCAGCAGGGTAACAGGGGTCTACGAGCAGTACTTC. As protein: CASRVTGVYEQYF.

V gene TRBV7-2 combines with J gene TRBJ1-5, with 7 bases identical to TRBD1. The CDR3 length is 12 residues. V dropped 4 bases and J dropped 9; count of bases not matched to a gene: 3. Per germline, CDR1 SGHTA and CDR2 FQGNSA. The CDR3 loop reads CASSSTGRPQHF. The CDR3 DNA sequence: TGTGCCAGCAGCTCGACAGGGCGGCCCCAGCATTTT. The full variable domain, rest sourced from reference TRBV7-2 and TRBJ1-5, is GAGVSQSPSNKVTEKGKDVELRCDPISGHTALYWYRQSLGQGLEFLIYFQGNSAPDKSGLPSDRFSAERTGGSVSTLTIQRTQQEDSAVYLCASSSTGRPQHFGDGTRLSIL.

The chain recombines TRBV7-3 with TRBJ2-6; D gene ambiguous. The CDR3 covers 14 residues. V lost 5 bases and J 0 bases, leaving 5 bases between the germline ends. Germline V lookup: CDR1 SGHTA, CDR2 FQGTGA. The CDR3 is CASSRSSGANVLTF. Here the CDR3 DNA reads TGTGCCAGCAGCCGCAGCTCTGGGGCCAACGTCCTGACTTTC.

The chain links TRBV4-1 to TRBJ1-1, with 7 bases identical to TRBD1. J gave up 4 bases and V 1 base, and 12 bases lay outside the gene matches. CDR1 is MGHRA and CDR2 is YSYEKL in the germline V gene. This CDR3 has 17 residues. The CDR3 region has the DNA TGCGCCAGCAGCCAAGTTCTCCCGACAGGGCGGAGCACTGAAGCTTTCTTT. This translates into CASSQVLPTGRSTEAFF.

For the CDR3, the DNA is TGTGCCAGCAGTCCGACTAGCGGGGGGGCGACAGATACGCAGTATTTT. It encodes CASSPTSGGATDTQYF. The V and J genes are TRBV7-9 and TRBJ2-3; 14 nucleotides line up with TRBD2. Per germline, CDR1 SEHNR and CDR2 FQNEAQ (reference sequence). The V gene end was trimmed by 6 bases and the J gene end by 3 bases; junction bases not matched to a gene: 5. The CDR3 consists of 16 residues.

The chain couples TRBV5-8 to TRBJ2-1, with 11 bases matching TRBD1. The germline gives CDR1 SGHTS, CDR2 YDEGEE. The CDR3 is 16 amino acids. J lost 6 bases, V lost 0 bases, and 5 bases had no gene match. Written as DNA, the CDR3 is TGTGCCAGCAGCTTGGAGATAGGGACAGGGGGCAATGAGCAGTTCTTC. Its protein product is CASSLEIGTGGNEQFF.

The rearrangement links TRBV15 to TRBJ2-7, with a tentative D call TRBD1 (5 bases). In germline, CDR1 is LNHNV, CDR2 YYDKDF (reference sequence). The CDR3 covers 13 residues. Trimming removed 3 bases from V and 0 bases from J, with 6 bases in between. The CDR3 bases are TGTGCCACCAGCAGGGGGCACTCCTACGAGCAGTACTTC. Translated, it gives CATSRGHSYEQYF.

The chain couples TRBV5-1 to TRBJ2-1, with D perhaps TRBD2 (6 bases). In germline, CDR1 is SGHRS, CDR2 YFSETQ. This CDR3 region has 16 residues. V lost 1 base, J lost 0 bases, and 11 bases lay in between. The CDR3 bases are TGCGCCAGCAGCTTGTTTGGGGGGACCTCCTACAATGAGCAGTTCTTC. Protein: CASSLFGGTSYNEQFF.